This T cell receptor (beta chain) stems from a study of blood T cell repertoires in COVID-19. The repertoire was sequenced with immunoSEQ multiplex PCR; TCRdb's copy has only in-frame clones and lacks some. The sample lists about 100,000 clones; 86% were seen once. The clonotype was recovered from a woman aged 45-65 years who had recovered from COVID-19. Sequencing input: PBMCs or T cells enriched from blood (not recorded which).

This CDR3 reads CAGRTGGWETQYF. CDR3 bases: TGTGCCGGTCGGACAGGGGGCTGGGAGACCCAGTACTTC. The genes are TRBV30 and TRBJ2-5; 11 nucleotides line up with TRBD1. The V gene end was trimmed by 8 bases and the J gene end by 5 bases; junction bases not matched to a gene: 7. Per germline, CDR1 GTSNPN and CDR2 SVGIG (reference sequence). This CDR3 spans 13 amino acids. Full variable domain (missing parts from reference TRBV30 and TRBJ2-5): SQTIHQWPATLVQPVGSPLSLECTVEGTSNPNLYWYRQAAGRGLQLLFYSVGIGQISSEVPQNLSASRPQDRQFILSSKKLLLSDSGFYLCAGRTGGWETQYFGPGTRLLVL.